This T cell receptor (beta chain) appears in the sequencing data of a study of STAT5B mutations in CD4+ large granular lymphocyte leukemia. Findings of the study overall: CD4-sorted patient repertoires seemed more clonal than healthy CD4+ repertoires. No patients shared main leukemic clonotypes, though less than 30% appeared at low frequency elsewhere. TRBV06-family usage was enriched in top patient clones (8/27) versus controls (2/35).

Concerning this clone: Its antigen is unknown.

Germline CDR1 is MNHEY and CDR2 is SVGAGI. This CDR3 has 12 residues. Trimming removed 8 bases from V and 7 bases from J; junction bases left unmatched: 0. TCRdb keeps only in-frame clones here, not all; method: immunoSEQ multiplex PCR. The sample gives fewer than 40,000 clones, around 73% of which show up once; 2.5% is in the top ten. The sequencing input was CD4+ T cells from blood buffy coats. The gene calls are TRBV6-5 and TRBJ2-1; TRBD2 aligns across 12 bases. The source is a human donor in good health. This CDR3 reads CASGLAGNEQFF. In DNA, the CDR3 is TGTGCCAGCGGACTAGCGGGAAATGAGCAGTTCTTC.